The TCR beta chain described here comes from a study of blood T cell repertoires in COVID-19. Study-wide context: PBMCs, B-cell-depleted T cells, or T cells were the source of the cDNA or gDNA that made up the material.

Deletions cut 4 bases from V and 2 bases from J, with 12 bases between. The germline V gene has CDR1 SGHDN and CDR2 FVKESK. The CDR3 covers 14 residues. Recruitment covered about two dozen US areas and drew participants whose ages spanned about 18 to 90 years. In the original workflow: It was from reference gene primer amplification that nucleated cell counts were estimated. Sequencing was performed with immunoSEQ multiplex PCR; in TCRdb, only in-frame clones are kept and a portion is missing. V, J and clone size were drawn from that table, and D and trimming were deduced from the DNA. The table lists under 500,000 clones, 70% to 90% of them singletons.

This receptor was identified in a woman aged 18-29 years with acute COVID-19. V is TRBV14 and J is TRBJ2-7; possibly TRBD1 for D (5 bases). The specimen was PBMCs or T cells enriched from blood (not recorded which). The CDR3 nucleotides read TGTGCCAGCAGCCGACAGCCTACTACCTACGAGCAGTACTTC. It codes for CASSRQPTTYEQYF.